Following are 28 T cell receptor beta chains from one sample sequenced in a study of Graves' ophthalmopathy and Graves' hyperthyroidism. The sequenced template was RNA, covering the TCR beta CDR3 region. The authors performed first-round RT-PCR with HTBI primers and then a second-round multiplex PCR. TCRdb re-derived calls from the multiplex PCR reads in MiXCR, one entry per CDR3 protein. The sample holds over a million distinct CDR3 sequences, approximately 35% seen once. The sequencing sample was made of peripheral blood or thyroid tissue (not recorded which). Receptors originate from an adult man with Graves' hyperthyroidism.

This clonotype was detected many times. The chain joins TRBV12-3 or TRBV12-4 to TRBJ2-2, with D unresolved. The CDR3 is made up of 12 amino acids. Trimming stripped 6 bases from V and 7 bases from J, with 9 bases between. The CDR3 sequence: CASRRPLGELFF. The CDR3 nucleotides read TGTGCCAGCAGGCGGCCACTCGGGGAGCTGTTTTTT.

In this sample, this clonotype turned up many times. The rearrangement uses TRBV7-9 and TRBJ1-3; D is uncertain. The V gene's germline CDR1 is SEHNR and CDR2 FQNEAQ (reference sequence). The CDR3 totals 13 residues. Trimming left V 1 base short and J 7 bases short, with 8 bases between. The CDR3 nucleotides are TGTGCCAGCAGCTTAGGTCGGGAGAACACCATATATTTT. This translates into CASSLGRENTIYF.

The CDR3 coding sequence is TGTGCCAGCAGTTCCCCCAGCGCCCGAGTCGGTGGGGAGCTGTTTTTT. It yields the protein CASSSPSARVGGELFF. J is TRBJ2-2 and V is TRBV28, with D uncertain. The V and J ends lost 4 bases and 8 bases respectively, with 20 bases between them. There are 16 residues in the CDR3. The V gene's germline CDR1 is MDHEN and CDR2 SYDVKM.

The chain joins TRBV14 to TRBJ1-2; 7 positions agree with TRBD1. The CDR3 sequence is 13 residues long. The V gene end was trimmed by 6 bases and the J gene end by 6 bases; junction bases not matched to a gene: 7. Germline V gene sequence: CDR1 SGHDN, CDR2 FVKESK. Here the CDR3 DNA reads TGTGCCAGCAGTGCGAGGGGGCTCGATGGCTACACCTTC. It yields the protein CASSARGLDGYTF. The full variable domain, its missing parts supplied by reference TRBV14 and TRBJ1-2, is EAGVTQFPSHSVIEKGQTVTLRCDPISGHDNLYWYRRVMGKEIKFLLHFVKESKQDESGMPNNRFLAERTGGTYSTLKVQPAELEDSGVYFCASSARGLDGYTFGSGTRLTVV.

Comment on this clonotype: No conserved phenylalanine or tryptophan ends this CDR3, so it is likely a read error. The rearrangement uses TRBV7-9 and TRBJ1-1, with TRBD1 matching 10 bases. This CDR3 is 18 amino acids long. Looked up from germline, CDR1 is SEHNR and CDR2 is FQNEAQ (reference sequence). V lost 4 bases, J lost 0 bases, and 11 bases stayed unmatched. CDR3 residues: CASSSPDRGRTMNTEAFL. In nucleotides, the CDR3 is TGTGCCAGCAGCTCCCCGGACAGGGGGAGGACTATGAACACTGAAGCTTTCCTT.

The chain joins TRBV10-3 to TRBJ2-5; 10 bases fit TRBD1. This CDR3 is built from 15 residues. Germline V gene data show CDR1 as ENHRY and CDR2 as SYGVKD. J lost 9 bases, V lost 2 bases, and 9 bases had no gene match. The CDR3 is CAISEPGQGMAAQYF. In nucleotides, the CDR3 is TGTGCCATCAGTGAGCCGGGACAGGGGATGGCGGCCCAGTACTTC.

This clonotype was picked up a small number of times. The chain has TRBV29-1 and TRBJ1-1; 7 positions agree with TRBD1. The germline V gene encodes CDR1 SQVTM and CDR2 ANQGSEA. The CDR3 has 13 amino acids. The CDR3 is CSLQGNLNTEAFF. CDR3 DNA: TGCAGTCTACAGGGGAACCTGAACACTGAAGCTTTCTTT.

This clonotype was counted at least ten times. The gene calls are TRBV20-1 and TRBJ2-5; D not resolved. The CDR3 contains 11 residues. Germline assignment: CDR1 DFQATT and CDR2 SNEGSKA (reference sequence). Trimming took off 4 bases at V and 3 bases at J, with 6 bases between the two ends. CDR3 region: CSANYEETQYF. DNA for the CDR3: TGCAGTGCTAACTATGAAGAGACCCAGTACTTC.

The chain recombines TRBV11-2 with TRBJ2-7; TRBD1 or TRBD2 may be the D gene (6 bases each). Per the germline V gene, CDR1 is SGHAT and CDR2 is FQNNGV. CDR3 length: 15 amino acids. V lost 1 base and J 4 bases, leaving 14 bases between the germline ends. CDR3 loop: CASSLGGAAHYEQYF. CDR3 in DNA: TGTGCCAGCAGCTTAGGGGGGGCGGCCCATTACGAGCAGTACTTC. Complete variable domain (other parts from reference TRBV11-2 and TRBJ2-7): EAGVAQSPRYKIIEKRQSVAFWCNPISGHATLYWYQQILGQGPKLLIQFQNNGVVDDSQLPKDRFSAERLKGVDSTLKIQPAKLEDSAVYLCASSLGGAAHYEQYFGPGTRLTVT.

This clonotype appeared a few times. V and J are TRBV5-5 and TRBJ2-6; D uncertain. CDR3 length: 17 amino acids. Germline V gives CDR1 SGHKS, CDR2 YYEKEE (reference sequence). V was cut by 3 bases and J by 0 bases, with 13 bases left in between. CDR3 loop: CASSSFPRVSGANVLTF. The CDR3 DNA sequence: TGTGCCAGCAGCTCCTTCCCCCGGGTCTCTGGGGCCAACGTCCTGACTTTC.

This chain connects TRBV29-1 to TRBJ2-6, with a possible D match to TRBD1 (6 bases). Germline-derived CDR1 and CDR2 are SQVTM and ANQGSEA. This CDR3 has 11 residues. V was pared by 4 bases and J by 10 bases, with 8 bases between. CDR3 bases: TGCAGCGTTGTGACAGGTAACGTCCTGACTTTC. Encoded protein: CSVVTGNVLTF.

The CDR3 loop is CASRKPGQGNYGYTF. The CDR3 nucleotides are TGTGCCAGCAGAAAGCCGGGACAGGGTAACTATGGCTACACCTTC. This chain connects TRBV25-1 to TRBJ1-2; 9 bases match TRBD1. The CDR3 is made up of 15 amino acids. Germline V gene data show CDR1 as MGHDK and CDR2 as SYGVNS. V dropped 6 bases and J dropped 1; count of bases not matched to a gene: 6.

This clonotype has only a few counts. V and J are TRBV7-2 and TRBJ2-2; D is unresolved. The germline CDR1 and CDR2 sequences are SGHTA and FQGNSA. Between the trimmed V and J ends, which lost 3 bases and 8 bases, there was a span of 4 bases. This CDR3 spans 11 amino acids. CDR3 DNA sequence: TGTGCCAGCAGCTTCTTTGGGGAGCTGTTTTTT. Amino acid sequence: CASSFFGELFF.

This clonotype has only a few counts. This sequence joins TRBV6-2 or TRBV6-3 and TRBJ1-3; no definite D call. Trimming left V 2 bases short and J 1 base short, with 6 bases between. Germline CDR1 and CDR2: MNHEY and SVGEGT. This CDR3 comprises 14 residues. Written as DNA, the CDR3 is TGTGCCAGCAGTTACGAGGTATCTGGAAACACCATATATTTT. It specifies CASSYEVSGNTIYF.

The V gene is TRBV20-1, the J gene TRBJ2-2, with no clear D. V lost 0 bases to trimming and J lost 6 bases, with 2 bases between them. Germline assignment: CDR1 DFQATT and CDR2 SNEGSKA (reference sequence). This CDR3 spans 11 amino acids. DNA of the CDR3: TGCAGTGCTAGAGAGCCCGGGGAGCTGTTTTTT. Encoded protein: CSAREPGELFF.

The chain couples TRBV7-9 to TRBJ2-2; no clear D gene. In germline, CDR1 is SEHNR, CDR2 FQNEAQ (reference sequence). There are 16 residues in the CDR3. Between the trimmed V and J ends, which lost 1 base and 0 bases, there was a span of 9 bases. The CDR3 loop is CASSLVKGTNTGELFF. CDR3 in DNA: TGTGCCAGCAGCTTAGTAAAGGGTACGAACACCGGGGAGCTGTTTTTT. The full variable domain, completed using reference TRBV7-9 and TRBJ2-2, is DTGVSQNPRHKITKRGQNVTFRCDPISEHNRLYWYRQTLGQGPEFLTYFQNEAQLEKSRLLSDRFSAERPKGSFSTLEIQRTEQGDSAMYLCASSLVKGTNTGELFFGEGSRLTVL.

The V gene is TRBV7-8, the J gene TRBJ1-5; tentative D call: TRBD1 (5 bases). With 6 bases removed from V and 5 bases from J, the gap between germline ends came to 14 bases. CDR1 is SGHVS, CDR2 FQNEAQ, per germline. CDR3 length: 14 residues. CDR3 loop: CASRGQGGYQPQHF. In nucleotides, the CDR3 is TGTGCCAGCAGGGGGCAGGGAGGTTATCAGCCCCAGCATTTT.

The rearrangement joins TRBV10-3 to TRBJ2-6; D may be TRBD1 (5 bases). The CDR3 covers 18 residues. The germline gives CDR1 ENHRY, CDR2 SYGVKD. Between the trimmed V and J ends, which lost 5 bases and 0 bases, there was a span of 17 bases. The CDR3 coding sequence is TGTGCCATCAGTTACTCGGCCATTCAGGGCTCTGGGGCCAACGTCCTGACTTTC. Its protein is CAISYSAIQGSGANVLTF.

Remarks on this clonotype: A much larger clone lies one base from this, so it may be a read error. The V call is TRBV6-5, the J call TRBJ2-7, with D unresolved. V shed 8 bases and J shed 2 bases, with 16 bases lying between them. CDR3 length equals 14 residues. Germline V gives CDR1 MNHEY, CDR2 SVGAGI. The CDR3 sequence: CASGRTDLPYEQYF. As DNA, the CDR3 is TGTGCCAGCGGCCGAACGGATCTGCCCTACGAGCAGTACTTC.

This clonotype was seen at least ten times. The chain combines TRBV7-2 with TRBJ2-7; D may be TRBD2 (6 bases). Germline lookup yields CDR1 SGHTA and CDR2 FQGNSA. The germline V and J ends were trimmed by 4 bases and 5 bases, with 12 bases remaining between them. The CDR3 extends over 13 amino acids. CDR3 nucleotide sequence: TGTGCCAGCAGCTCGGACTATCTCCACGAGCAGTACTTC. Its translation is CASSSDYLHEQYF.

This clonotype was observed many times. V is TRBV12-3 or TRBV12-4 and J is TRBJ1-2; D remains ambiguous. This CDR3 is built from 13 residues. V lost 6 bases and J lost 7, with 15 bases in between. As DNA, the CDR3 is TGTGCCAGCAGCCAATCGGAGTTCTCTGGCTACACCTTC. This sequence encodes CASSQSEFSGYTF.

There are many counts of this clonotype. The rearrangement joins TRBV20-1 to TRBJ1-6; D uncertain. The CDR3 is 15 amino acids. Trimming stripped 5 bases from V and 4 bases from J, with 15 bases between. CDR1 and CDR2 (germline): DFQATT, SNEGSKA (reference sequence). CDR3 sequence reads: CSAQKGADYNSPLHF. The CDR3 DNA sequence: TGCAGTGCTCAGAAGGGAGCGGATTATAATTCACCCCTCCACTTT.

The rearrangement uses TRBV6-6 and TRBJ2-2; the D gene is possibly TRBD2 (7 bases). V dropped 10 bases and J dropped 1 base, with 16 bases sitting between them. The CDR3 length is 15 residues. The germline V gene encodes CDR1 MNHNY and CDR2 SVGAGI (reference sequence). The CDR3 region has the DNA TGTGCCACCTCCGGGGGCGGGAGGAACACCGGGGAGCTGTTTTTT. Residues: CATSGGGRNTGELFF.

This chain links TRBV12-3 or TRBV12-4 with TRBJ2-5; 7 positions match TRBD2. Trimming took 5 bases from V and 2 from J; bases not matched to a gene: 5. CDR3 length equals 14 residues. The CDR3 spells CASSDGLVQETQYF. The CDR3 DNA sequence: TGTGCCAGCAGTGACGGACTAGTTCAAGAGACCCAGTACTTC.

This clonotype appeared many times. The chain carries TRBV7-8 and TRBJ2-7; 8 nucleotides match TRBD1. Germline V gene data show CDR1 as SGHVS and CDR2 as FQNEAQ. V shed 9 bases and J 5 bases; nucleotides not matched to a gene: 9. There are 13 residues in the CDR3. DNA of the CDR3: TGTGCCAGTCGCCCCGGGACAGGTCACGAGCAGTACTTC. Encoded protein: CASRPGTGHEQYF. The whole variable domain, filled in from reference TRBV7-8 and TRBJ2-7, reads GAGVSQSPRYKVAKRGQDVALRCDPISGHVSLFWYQQALGQGPEFLTYFQNEAQLDKSGLPSDRFFAERPEGSVSTLKIQRTQQEDSAVYLCASRPGTGHEQYFGPGTRLTVT.

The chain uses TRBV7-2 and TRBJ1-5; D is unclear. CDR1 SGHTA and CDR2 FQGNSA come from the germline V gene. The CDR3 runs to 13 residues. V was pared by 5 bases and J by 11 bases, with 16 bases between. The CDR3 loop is CASSPSFIETQHF. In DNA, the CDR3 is TGTGCCAGCAGCCCAAGCTTTATAGAGACCCAGCATTTT. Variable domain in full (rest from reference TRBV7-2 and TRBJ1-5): GAGVSQSPSNKVTEKGKDVELRCDPISGHTALYWYRQSLGQGLEFLIYFQGNSAPDKSGLPSDRFSAERTGGSVSTLTIQRTQQEDSAVYLCASSPSFIETQHFGDGTRLSIL.

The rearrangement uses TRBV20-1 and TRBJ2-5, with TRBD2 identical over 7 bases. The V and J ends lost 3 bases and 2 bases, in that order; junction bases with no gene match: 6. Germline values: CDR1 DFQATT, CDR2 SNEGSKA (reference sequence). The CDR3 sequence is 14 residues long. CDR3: CSASGAGVQETQYF. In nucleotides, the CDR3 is TGCAGTGCTAGTGGGGCGGGGGTGCAAGAGACCCAGTACTTC.

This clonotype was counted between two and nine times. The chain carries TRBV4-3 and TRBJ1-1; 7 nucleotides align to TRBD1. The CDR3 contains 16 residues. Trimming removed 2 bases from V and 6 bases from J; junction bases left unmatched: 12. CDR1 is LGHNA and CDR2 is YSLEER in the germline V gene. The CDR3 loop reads CASSQLRGPTYAEAFF. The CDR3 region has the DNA TGCGCCAGCAGCCAATTGAGGGGGCCCACCTACGCTGAAGCTTTCTTT.